This T cell receptor beta chain is from a study of blood T cell repertoires in COVID-19. Study context: The study drew acute and convalescent COVID-19 samples from the United States, Italy and Spain.

The junction had 9 bases not matched to a gene; V was cut back by 0 bases and J by 9 bases. Germline values: CDR1 SGHRS, CDR2 YFSETQ. The CDR3 extends over 14 amino acids. Study processing details: Reference gene primer amplification in the assay estimated nucleated cell counts. Profiled with immunoSEQ multiplex PCR; TCRdb holds only in-frame clones, not every one. V, J and clone size derive from that table, while D and trimming were established from the DNA sequence. The sample includes roughly 380,000 clones, roughly 77% seen only once; the top ten take roughly 1.2%. This clonotype originated in a human donor with acute or convalescent COVID-19. The donor label of this sample is uncertain. The sample was peripheral blood. This sequence joins TRBV5-1 and TRBJ2-7, with TRBD2 identical over 7 bases. The CDR3 here is CASSLGTSIAGQYF. As DNA, the CDR3 is TGCGCCAGCAGCTTGGGGACTAGTATAGCGGGGCAGTACTTC.